Below, 15 T cell receptor beta chains from the same sample are listed, as sequenced in a study of blood T cell repertoires in COVID-19. The data were produced by immunoSEQ multiplex PCR, yet TCRdb's version contains in-frame clones alone and is incomplete. The profile covers some 260,000 clones, with under 85% appearing a single time and roughly 4.2% taken by the ten largest. The sample consisted of peripheral blood. The receptor source for this set is a woman aged 40-49 years with active or convalescent COVID-19.

This chain joins TRBV5-1 and TRBJ1-2, with TRBD1 as a possible D gene (6 bases). Germline-derived CDR1 and CDR2 are SGHRS and YFSETQ. V shed 3 bases and J shed 3 bases, with 12 bases lying between them. The CDR3 contains 14 residues. The CDR3 DNA is TGCGCCAGCAGCTGGCGGGGGGCAGACTATGGCTACACCTTC. Protein sequence: CASSWRGADYGYTF.

The gene calls are TRBV19 and TRBJ1-4; no clear D. Germline V gene lookup returns CDR1 LNHDA and CDR2 SQIVND (reference sequence). Trimming shortened V by 6 bases and J by 0 bases, and 17 bases separated the two germline ends. CDR3 length: 17 residues. CDR3 sequence: CASRSGRGFTTNEKLFF. CDR3 DNA sequence: TGTGCCAGTAGATCTGGTCGGGGATTCACAACTAATGAAAAACTGTTTTTT.

This clone has a single count. The V and J genes are TRBV6-6 and TRBJ1-5, with 9 positions matching TRBD1. J gave up 1 base and V 6 bases, and 4 bases lay outside the gene matches. The germline CDR1 and CDR2 sequences are MNHNY and SVGAGI (reference sequence). The CDR3 runs to 15 residues. Here the CDR3 DNA reads TGTGCCAGCAGAGTGACAGGGGGAAGCAATCAGCCCCAGCATTTT. This sequence encodes CASRVTGGSNQPQHF.

The chain employs TRBV7-9 and TRBJ2-5; perhaps TRBD2 as D (6 bases). Trimming removed 2 bases at V and 4 bases at J, with 11 bases between. CDR1 SEHNR and CDR2 FQNEAQ come from the germline V gene (reference sequence). CDR3 length equals 14 residues. The chain's CDR3 is CASSLSVGGETQYF. CDR3 nucleotides: TGTGCCAGCAGCTTATCCGTGGGGGGAGAGACCCAGTACTTC.

The chain employs TRBV18 and TRBJ1-1, with D possibly matching TRBD1 (6 bases). Between the trimmed V and J ends, which lost 6 bases and 1 base, there was a span of 9 bases. The CDR3 sequence is 13 residues long. Germline CDR1 KGHSH, CDR2 LQKENI. In nucleotides, the CDR3 is TGTGCCAGCTCGGGACACAAGAACACTGAAGCTTTCTTT. Amino acid sequence: CASSGHKNTEAFF.

The V call is TRBV2, the J call TRBJ1-2; perhaps TRBD1 as D (6 bases). Germline V gives CDR1 SNHLY, CDR2 FYNNEI. V lost 3 bases to trimming and J lost 3 bases, with 14 bases between them. The length of the CDR3 is 15 residues. The CDR3 loop is CASSEGATQDYGYTF. The CDR3 DNA is TGTGCCAGCAGTGAGGGGGCAACCCAGGACTATGGCTACACCTTC.

The chain is built from TRBV27 and TRBJ1-1, with a weak D call TRBD1 (5 bases). The V end lost 8 bases, the J end lost 4 bases, and 23 bases lay between the germline ends. In germline, CDR1 is MNHEY, CDR2 SMNVEV (reference sequence). The CDR3 is made up of 16 amino acids. CDR3 region: CASEPGWGVSGTEAFF. CDR3 in DNA: TGTGCCAGCGAGCCTGGATGGGGGGTGAGTGGCACTGAAGCTTTCTTT.

This clone appeared a single time. V and J are TRBV6-5 and TRBJ1-1; weak D call: TRBD1 (5 bases). V was cut by 6 bases and J by 1 base, with 9 bases left in between. The CDR3 extends over 13 amino acids. Germline V gene sequence: CDR1 MNHEY, CDR2 SVGAGI. In DNA, the CDR3 is TGTGCCAGCAGCTGGACACCGAACACTGAAGCTTTCTTT. Encoded protein: CASSWTPNTEAFF.

This clone was counted once. The rearrangement uses TRBV19 and TRBJ1-1, with TRBD1 identical over 7 bases. From germline, CDR1 is LNHDA and CDR2 SQIVND (reference sequence). The CDR3 runs 15 residues. The ends lost 5 bases at V and 1 base at J; junction bases unmatched: 7. The CDR3 DNA is TGTGCCAGTAGTCTTCCTGGGACAGCGAACACTGAAGCTTTCTTT. Translated: CASSLPGTANTEAFF.

Many counts were recorded for this clone. V and J are TRBV5-6 and TRBJ1-6, with 7 bases matching TRBD1. CDR1 and CDR2 (germline): SGHDT, YYEEEE. CDR3 length: 15 amino acids. The V and J ends lost 2 bases and 10 bases, in that order; junction bases with no gene match: 9. The CDR3 sequence: CASSFITGDRSPLHF. The CDR3 nucleotides read TGTGCCAGCAGCTTCATAACAGGGGATCGATCACCCCTCCACTTT.

CDR3 loop: CASSLRQGVPGELFF. CDR3 bases: TGTGCCAGCAGTCTGCGACAGGGTGTACCCGGGGAGCTGTTTTTT. The V call is TRBV28, the J call TRBJ2-2, with 7 bases matching TRBD1. V shed 5 bases and J 6 bases; nucleotides not matched to a gene: 9. This CDR3 has 15 amino acids. The germline V gene has CDR1 MDHEN and CDR2 SYDVKM.

J is TRBJ1-1 and V is TRBV6-2 or TRBV6-3; a weak D match, TRBD1 (5 bases). Trimming cost V 5 bases and J 5 bases, with 18 bases left between them. This CDR3 region has 15 residues. Germline values: CDR1 MNHEY, CDR2 SVGEGT. CDR3 loop: CASSHPQGVGTEAFF. The CDR3 region has the DNA TGTGCCAGCAGTCACCCCCAAGGGGTCGGGACTGAAGCTTTCTTT.

The chain recombines TRBV29-1 with TRBJ2-2, with 11 bases that match TRBD2. The CDR3 extends over 17 amino acids. In germline, CDR1 is SQVTM, CDR2 ANQGSEA. V trimming: 2 bases; J trimming: 2 bases; junction bases outside the gene matches: 7. The CDR3: CSVEHLAGGSNTGELFF. The CDR3 DNA reads as TGCAGCGTTGAACATCTAGCGGGGGGCTCCAACACCGGGGAGCTGTTTTTT.

This clone was observed once. The chain is built from TRBV7-9 and TRBJ2-6; the D is unclear. This CDR3 comprises 15 residues. V shed 5 bases and J shed 0 bases, with 8 bases lying between them. Germline CDR1 reads SEHNR; CDR2 reads FQNEAQ (reference sequence). The CDR3 coding sequence is TGTGCCAGCAGCACAGTTATCTCTGGGGCCAACGTCCTGACTTTC. Its translation: CASSTVISGANVLTF. Supplemented by reference TRBV7-9 and TRBJ2-6, the full variable domain reads DTGVSQNPRHKITKRGQNVTFRCDPISEHNRLYWYRQTLGQGPEFLTYFQNEAQLEKSRLLSDRFSAERPKGSFSTLEIQRTEQGDSAMYLCASSTVISGANVLTFGAGSRLTVL.

This clone was counted only a few times. The same CDR3 is also encoded by other DNA sequences in this sample. The chain carries TRBV25-1 and TRBJ1-1; 7 bases agree with TRBD1. V dropped 5 bases and J dropped 3; count of bases not matched to a gene: 3. Germline V gives CDR1 MGHDK, CDR2 SYGVNS. CDR3 length equals 13 residues. CDR3 region: CASSRQGDTEAFF. CDR3 in DNA: TGTGCCAGCAGTCGACAGGGTGACACTGAAGCTTTCTTT.